A single sample is the source of the 20 T cell receptor beta chains below, sequenced in a study of blood T cell repertoires in COVID-19. The method was immunoSEQ multiplex PCR; TCRdb's version includes in-frame clones alone and lacks a portion of them. The sample lists 330,000 or so clones, 80% to 90% seen once, with approximately 10% in the top ten. The material sequenced was peripheral blood. These TCRs come from a man aged 30 to 45 with COVID-19, enrolled during active disease.

The chain employs TRBV18 and TRBJ2-3, with D possibly being TRBD2 (5 bases). The CDR3 has 13 amino acids. Germline values: CDR1 KGHSH, CDR2 LQKENI. V gave up 3 bases and J gave up 5 bases, with 9 bases separating them. In nucleotides, the CDR3 is TGTGCCAGCTCACCCCGAGAGGGAGATACGCAGTATTTT. This gives the protein CASSPREGDTQYF.

This chain uses TRBV2 with TRBJ2-7, with D maybe TRBD2 (6 bases). The germline V gene has CDR1 SNHLY and CDR2 FYNNEI. This CDR3 comprises 13 residues. V gave up 8 bases and J gave up 0 bases, with 11 bases separating them. DNA of the CDR3: TGTGCCAGCGGGAGGTTTTCCTCCTACGAGCAGTACTTC. It codes for CASGRFSSYEQYF.

The CDR3 is CASSLKSLGAGIAYNEQFF. The CDR3 DNA reads TGTGCCAGCAGCTTAAAAAGTTTGGGTGCGGGGATCGCCTACAATGAGCAGTTCTTC. J is TRBJ2-1 and V is TRBV5-4; D is perhaps TRBD2 (6 bases). V shed 2 bases and J shed 2 bases, with 23 bases lying between them. The germline V gene has CDR1 SGHNT and CDR2 YYREEE (reference sequence). This CDR3 region has 19 residues. Variable domain in full (rest from reference TRBV5-4 and TRBJ2-1): ETGVTQSPTHLIKTRGQQVTLRCSSQSGHNTVSWYQQALGQGPQFIFQYYREEENGRGNFPPRFSGLQFPNYSSELNVNALELDDSALYLCASSLKSLGAGIAYNEQFFGPGTRLTVL.

The chain uses TRBV7-9 and TRBJ1-1, with D possibly being TRBD1 (6 bases). The CDR3 spans 13 residues. Deletions cut 3 bases from V and 9 bases from J, with 14 bases between. Germline V gene data show CDR1 as SEHNR and CDR2 as FQNEAQ (reference sequence). CDR3 DNA sequence: TGTGCCAGCAGCTTCGGGGGGCGTTTGAAAGCTTTCTTT. It codes for CASSFGGRLKAFF.

The J gene is TRBJ1-1, the V gene TRBV7-9; maybe TRBD1 (6 bases). V lost 5 bases and J lost 2, with 12 bases in between. CDR1 and CDR2 from the germline V gene are SEHNR and FQNEAQ (reference sequence). The CDR3 contains 14 residues. The CDR3: CASSVGQFNTEAFF. The DNA of the CDR3 is TGTGCCAGCAGCGTCGGACAGTTCAACACTGAAGCTTTCTTT.

V is TRBV7-9 and J is TRBJ2-3, with a weak D call TRBD2 (6 bases). Germline CDR1 reads SEHNR; CDR2 reads FQNEAQ (reference sequence). The CDR3 contains 17 residues. V lost 8 bases to trimming and J lost 1 base, with 22 bases between them. The CDR3 protein is CASAELGGVRRTDTQYF. CDR3 DNA: TGTGCCAGCGCCGAGTTGGGCGGGGTGCGCCGCACAGATACGCAGTATTTT.

This clone was seen just once. The rearrangement links TRBV2 to TRBJ1-5, with D uncertain. From germline, CDR1 is SNHLY and CDR2 FYNNEI. CDR3 length: 14 amino acids. V gave up 8 bases and J gave up 5 bases, with 16 bases separating them. The CDR3 here is CASASLGRYQPQHF. CDR3 DNA sequence: TGTGCCAGCGCAAGTTTAGGGAGATATCAGCCCCAGCATTTT. Drawing the rest from reference TRBV2 and TRBJ1-5, the complete variable domain is EPEVTQTPSHQVTQMGQEVILRCVPISNHLYFYWYRQILGQKVEFLVSFYNNEISEKSEIFDDQFSVERPDGSNFTLKIRSTKLEDSAMYFCASASLGRYQPQHFGDGTRLSIL.

The CDR3 reads CAISESERGGMNTEAFF. The DNA for the CDR3 is TGTGCCATCAGTGAGTCGGAAAGAGGCGGAATGAACACTGAAGCTTTCTTT. The gene calls are TRBV10-3 and TRBJ1-1; D unclear. The CDR3 consists of 17 residues. The ends were cut back, 0 bases at V and 0 bases at J, with 14 bases in the middle. Germline V lookup: CDR1 ENHRY, CDR2 SYGVKD.

V is TRBV27 and J is TRBJ2-7; TRBD1 is a possible D gene (5 bases). Germline V gene sequence: CDR1 MNHEY, CDR2 SMNVEV (reference sequence). Deletions cut 5 bases from V and 3 bases from J, with 14 bases between. The CDR3 runs to 14 residues. The CDR3 sequence: CASSRDPGFYEQYF. The CDR3 nucleotides are TGTGCCAGCAGTAGAGACCCAGGGTTCTACGAGCAGTACTTC.

This chain links TRBV15 with TRBJ2-5; D not certain. Per the germline V gene, CDR1 is LNHNV and CDR2 is YYDKDF (reference sequence). Trimming stripped 1 base from V and 7 bases from J, with 10 bases between. CDR3 length: 13 residues. The CDR3 region has the DNA TGTGCCACCAGCAGAGGTGCCCGAGGGACCCAGTACTTC. The encoded protein is CATSRGARGTQYF.

The CDR3 is CASSLDRPNYGYTF. CDR3 sequence (DNA): TGTGCCAGCAGTTTGGACAGACCTAACTATGGCTACACCTTC. The chain couples TRBV2 to TRBJ1-2; a weak D match, TRBD1 (6 bases). V lost 5 bases and J lost 0, with 10 bases in between. Germline V gene sequence: CDR1 SNHLY, CDR2 FYNNEI. The CDR3 has 14 residues.

The rearrangement uses TRBV7-2 and TRBJ1-5; D remains ambiguous. The V end lost 4 bases, the J end lost 5 bases, and 12 bases lay between the germline ends. This CDR3 comprises 14 residues. Germline CDR1 and CDR2: SGHTA and FQGNSA. CDR3 loop: CASSSQYTYQPQHF. CDR3 in DNA: TGTGCCAGCAGCTCCCAGTACACCTATCAGCCCCAGCATTTT.

This rearrangement joins TRBV4-3 to TRBJ1-1; no clear D. V was trimmed by 6 bases and J by 5 bases, leaving 22 bases between them. The CDR3 is made up of 16 amino acids. Per the germline V gene, CDR1 is LGHNA and CDR2 is YSLEER. The CDR3 spells CASRPDRLQSGTEAFF. Written as DNA, the CDR3 is TGCGCCAGCAGACCAGACCGTTTACAGAGCGGTACTGAAGCTTTCTTT.

The chain has TRBV27 and TRBJ1-5; perhaps TRBD1 as D (5 bases). Germline V gene lookup returns CDR1 MNHEY and CDR2 SMNVEV (reference sequence). Trimming removed 7 bases at V and 4 bases at J, with 23 bases between. The CDR3 has 17 residues. CDR3 amino acids: CASMIMSGAEGNQPQHF. The CDR3 nucleotides are TGTGCCAGCATGATTATGTCTGGGGCGGAGGGGAATCAGCCCCAGCATTTT.

The chain has TRBV7-3 and TRBJ1-3, with unresolved D. Germline V gene lookup returns CDR1 SGHTA and CDR2 FQGTGA. Trimming took off 4 bases at V and 0 bases at J, with 7 bases between the two ends. The CDR3 runs to 14 residues. The CDR3 spells CASSSGISGNTIYF. The CDR3 DNA reads as TGTGCCAGCAGCTCAGGCATCTCTGGAAACACCATATATTTT.

The chain joins TRBV4-2 to TRBJ1-2; 7 nucleotides match TRBD1. The V and J ends lost 1 base and 0 bases, in that order; junction bases with no gene match: 11. Germline V CDR1 and CDR2: LGHNA, YNFKEQ. The CDR3 contains 18 residues. The CDR3 sequence is CASSQGRTGETSNYGYTF. The CDR3 DNA reads as TGTGCCAGCAGCCAAGGGAGAACAGGGGAAACTTCTAACTATGGCTACACCTTC.

The chain uses TRBV19 and TRBJ2-7; 7 bases agree with TRBD2. CDR1 and CDR2 from the germline V gene are LNHDA and SQIVND (reference sequence). The V gene end was trimmed by 5 bases and the J gene end by 3 bases; junction bases not matched to a gene: 10. CDR3 size: 15 residues. CDR3 in amino acids: CASSPSGGRVYEQYF. The DNA for the CDR3 is TGTGCCAGTAGTCCCTCCGGCGGGAGAGTCTACGAGCAGTACTTC.

This rearrangement joins TRBV5-1 to TRBJ2-7; perhaps TRBD2 as D (6 bases). This CDR3 contains 15 residues. From germline, CDR1 is SGHRS and CDR2 YFSETQ. Between the trimmed V and J ends, which lost 3 bases and 4 bases, there was a span of 17 bases. CDR3 residues: CASSSRAGRRYEQYF. The CDR3 coding sequence is TGCGCCAGCAGCTCCAGGGCGGGGAGGCGGTACGAGCAGTACTTC.

This chain uses TRBV4-3 with TRBJ1-3; 7 bases align to TRBD1. Germline lookup yields CDR1 LGHNA and CDR2 YSLEER. The CDR3 contains 14 residues. V was pared by 8 bases and J by 4 bases, with 8 bases of the junction left unmatched. The CDR3 coding sequence is TGCGCCAGCGGTAGACAGGGAATGGGAAACACCATATATTTT. Its translation: CASGRQGMGNTIYF.

The rearrangement uses TRBV19 and TRBJ2-7; TRBD1 matches 10 bases. This CDR3 comprises 14 residues. In germline, CDR1 is LNHDA, CDR2 SQIVND (reference sequence). The V gene end was trimmed by 3 bases and the J gene end by 5 bases; junction bases not matched to a gene: 4. The CDR3 region has the DNA TGTGCCAGTAGTATTGGGACAGGGGTCCACGAGCAGTACTTC. It codes for CASSIGTGVHEQYF.